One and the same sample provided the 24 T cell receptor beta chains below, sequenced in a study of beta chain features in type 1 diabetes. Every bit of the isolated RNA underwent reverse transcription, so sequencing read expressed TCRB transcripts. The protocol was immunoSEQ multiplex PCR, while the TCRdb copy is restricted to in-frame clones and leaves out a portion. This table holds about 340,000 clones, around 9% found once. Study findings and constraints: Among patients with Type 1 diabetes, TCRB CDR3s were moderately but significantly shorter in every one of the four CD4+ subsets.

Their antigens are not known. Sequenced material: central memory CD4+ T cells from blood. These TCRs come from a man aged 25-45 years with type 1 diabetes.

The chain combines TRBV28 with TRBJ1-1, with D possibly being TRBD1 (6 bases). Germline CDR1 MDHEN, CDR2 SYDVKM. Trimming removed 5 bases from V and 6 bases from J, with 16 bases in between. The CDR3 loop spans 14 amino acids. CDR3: CASSLRPQGSEAFF. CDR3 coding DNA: TGTGCCAGCAGTCTCAGACCACAGGGTTCTGAAGCTTTCTTT.

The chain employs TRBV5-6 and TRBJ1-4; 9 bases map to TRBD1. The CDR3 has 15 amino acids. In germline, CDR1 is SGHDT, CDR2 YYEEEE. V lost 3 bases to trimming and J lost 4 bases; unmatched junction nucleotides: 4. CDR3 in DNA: TGTGCCAGCAGCTCGACAGGGGGGCTTAATGAAAAACTGTTTTTT. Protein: CASSSTGGLNEKLFF.

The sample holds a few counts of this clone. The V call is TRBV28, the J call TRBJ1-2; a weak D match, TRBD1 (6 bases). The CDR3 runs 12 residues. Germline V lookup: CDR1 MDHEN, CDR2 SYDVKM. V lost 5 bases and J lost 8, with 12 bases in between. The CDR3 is CASSRTGWGYTF. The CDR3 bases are TGTGCCAGCAGTCGAACAGGGTGGGGCTACACCTTC.

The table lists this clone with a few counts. The CDR3 DNA reads TGTGCCAGCAGCAAAGGGGCAGGGCACTCCTACGAGCAGTACTTC. It encodes CASSKGAGHSYEQYF. V and J are TRBV21-1 and TRBJ2-7; the table assigns TRBD1, which was not confirmed against the DNA. TRBV21-1 is annotated as a pseudogene. This CDR3 contains 15 residues.

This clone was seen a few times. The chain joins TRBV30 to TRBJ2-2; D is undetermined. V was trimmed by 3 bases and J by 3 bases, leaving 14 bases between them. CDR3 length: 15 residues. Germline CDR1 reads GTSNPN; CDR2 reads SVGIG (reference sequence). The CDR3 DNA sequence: TGTGCCTGGAGCCTCTCGGCCAGTCACACCGGGGAGCTGTTTTTT. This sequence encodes CAWSLSASHTGELFF.

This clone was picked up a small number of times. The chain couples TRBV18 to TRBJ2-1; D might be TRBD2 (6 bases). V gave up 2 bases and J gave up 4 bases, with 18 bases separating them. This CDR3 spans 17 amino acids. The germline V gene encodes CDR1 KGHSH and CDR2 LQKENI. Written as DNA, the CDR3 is TGTGCCAGCTCACCAGAAAAGGCGGGGTTACTTTACAATGAGCAGTTCTTC. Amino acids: CASSPEKAGLLYNEQFF.

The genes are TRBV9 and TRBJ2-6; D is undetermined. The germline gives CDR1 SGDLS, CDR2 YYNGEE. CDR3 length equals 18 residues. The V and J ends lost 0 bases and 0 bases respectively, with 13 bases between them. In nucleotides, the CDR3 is TGTGCCAGCAGCGTAGCCGGCAGCGCCAACTCTGGGGCCAACGTCCTGACTTTC. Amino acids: CASSVAGSANSGANVLTF. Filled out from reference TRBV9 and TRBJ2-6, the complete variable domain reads DSGVTQTPKHLITATGQRVTLRCSPRSGDLSVYWYQQSLDQGLQFLIQYYNGEERAKGNILERFSAQQFPDLHSELNLSSLELGDSALYFCASSVAGSANSGANVLTFGAGSRLTVL.

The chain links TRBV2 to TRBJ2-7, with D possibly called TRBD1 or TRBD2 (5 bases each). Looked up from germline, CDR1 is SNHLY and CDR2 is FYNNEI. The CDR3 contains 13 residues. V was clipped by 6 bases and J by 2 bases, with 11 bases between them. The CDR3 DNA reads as TGTGCCAGCAGGAGGGACGGGGCCTACGAGCAGTACTTC. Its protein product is CASRRDGAYEQYF.

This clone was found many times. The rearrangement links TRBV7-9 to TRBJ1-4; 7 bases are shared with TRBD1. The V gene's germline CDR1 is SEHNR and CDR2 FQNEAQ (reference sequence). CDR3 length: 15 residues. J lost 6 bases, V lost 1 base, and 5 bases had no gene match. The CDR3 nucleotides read TGTGCCAGCAGCTTAGGAGGGACAGAATATGAAAAACTGTTTTTT. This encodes CASSLGGTEYEKLFF. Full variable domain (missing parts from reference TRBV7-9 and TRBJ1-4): DTGVSQNPRHKITKRGQNVTFRCDPISEHNRLYWYRQTLGQGPEFLTYFQNEAQLEKSRLLSDRFSAERPKGSFSTLEIQRTEQGDSAMYLCASSLGGTEYEKLFFGSGTQLSVL.

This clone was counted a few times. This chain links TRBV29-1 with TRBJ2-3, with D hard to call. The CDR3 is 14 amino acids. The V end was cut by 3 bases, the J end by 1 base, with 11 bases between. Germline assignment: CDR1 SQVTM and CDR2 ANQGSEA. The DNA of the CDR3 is TGCAGCGTTGACGGGCAGGAACGCACAGATACGCAGTATTTT. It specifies CSVDGQERTDTQYF.

The CDR3 protein is CASRTNNEQFF. The CDR3 coding sequence is TGTGCCAGCAGGACTAACAATGAGCAGTTCTTC. The chain carries TRBV28 and TRBJ2-1, with D possibly being TRBD2 (5 bases). The CDR3 spans 11 residues. Trimming stripped 6 bases from V and 5 bases from J, with 5 bases between. CDR1 and CDR2 (germline): MDHEN, SYDVKM.

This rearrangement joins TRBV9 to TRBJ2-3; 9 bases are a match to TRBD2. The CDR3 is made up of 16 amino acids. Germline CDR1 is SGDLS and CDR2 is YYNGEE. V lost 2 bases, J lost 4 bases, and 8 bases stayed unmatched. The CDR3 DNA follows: TGTGCCAGCAGCGTTGGCGGGGGGGCCGAGGCAGATACGCAGTATTTT. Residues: CASSVGGGAEADTQYF.

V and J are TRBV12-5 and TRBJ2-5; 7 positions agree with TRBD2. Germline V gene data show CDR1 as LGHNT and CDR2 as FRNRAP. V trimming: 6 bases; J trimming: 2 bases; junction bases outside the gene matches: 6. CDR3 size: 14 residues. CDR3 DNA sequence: TGTGCTAGTGGCCTAAGCGGGGTGCAAGAGACCCAGTACTTC. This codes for CASGLSGVQETQYF.

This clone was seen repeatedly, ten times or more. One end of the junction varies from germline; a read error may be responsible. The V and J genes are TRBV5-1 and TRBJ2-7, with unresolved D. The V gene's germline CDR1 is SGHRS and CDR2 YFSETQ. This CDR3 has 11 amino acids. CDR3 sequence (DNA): TGCGCCAGCAGCTCCGCGGCCGAGGAGTACTTC. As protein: CASSSAAEEYF.

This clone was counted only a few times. The CDR3 reads CASSVGDVSYEQYF. DNA for the CDR3: TGTGCCAGCAGCGTAGGTGATGTCTCCTACGAGCAGTACTTC. The chain carries TRBV9 and TRBJ2-7; the D is unclear. CDR3 size: 14 residues. V dropped 0 bases and J dropped 0 bases, with 7 bases sitting between them. CDR1 and CDR2 from the germline V gene are SGDLS and YYNGEE. Full variable domain (rest looked up from reference TRBV9 and TRBJ2-7): DSGVTQTPKHLITATGQRVTLRCSPRSGDLSVYWYQQSLDQGLQFLIQYYNGEERAKGNILERFSAQQFPDLHSELNLSSLELGDSALYFCASSVGDVSYEQYFGPGTRLTVT.

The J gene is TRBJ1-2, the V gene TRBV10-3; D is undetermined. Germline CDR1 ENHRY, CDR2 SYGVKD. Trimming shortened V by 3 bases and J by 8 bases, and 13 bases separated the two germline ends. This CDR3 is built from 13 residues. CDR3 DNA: TGTGCCATCAGTGACGAGGTGGGAAAGGGCTACACCTTC. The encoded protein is CAISDEVGKGYTF.

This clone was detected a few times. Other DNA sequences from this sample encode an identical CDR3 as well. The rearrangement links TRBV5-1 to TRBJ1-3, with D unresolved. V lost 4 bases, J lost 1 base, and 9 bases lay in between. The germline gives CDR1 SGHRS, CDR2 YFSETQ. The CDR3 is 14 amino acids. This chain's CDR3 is CASSLRSSGNTIYF. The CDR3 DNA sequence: TGCGCCAGCAGCCTTCGGTCTTCTGGAAACACCATATATTTT. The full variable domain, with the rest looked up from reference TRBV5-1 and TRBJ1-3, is KAGVTQTPRYLIKTRGQQVTLSCSPISGHRSVSWYQQTPGQGLQFLFEYFSETQRNKGNFPGRFSGRQFSNSRSEMNVSTLELGDSALYLCASSLRSSGNTIYFGEGSWLTVV.

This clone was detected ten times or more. CDR3 in amino acids: CASRRDSSINTEAFF. Here the CDR3 DNA reads TGTGCCAGCAGGCGGGACAGCTCTATCAACACTGAAGCTTTCTTT. This chain links TRBV6-6 with TRBJ1-1, with TRBD1 matching over 7 bases. CDR1 and CDR2 from the germline V gene are MNHNY and SVGAGI (reference sequence). V trimming: 6 bases; J trimming: 2 bases; junction bases outside the gene matches: 9. CDR3 length equals 15 residues.

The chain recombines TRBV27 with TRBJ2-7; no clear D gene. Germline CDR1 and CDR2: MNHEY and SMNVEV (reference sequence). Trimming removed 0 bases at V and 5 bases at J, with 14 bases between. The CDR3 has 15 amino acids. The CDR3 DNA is TGTGCCAGCAGTTTATCGTGGTGGGCAGGCGACGAGCAGTACTTC. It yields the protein CASSLSWWAGDEQYF.

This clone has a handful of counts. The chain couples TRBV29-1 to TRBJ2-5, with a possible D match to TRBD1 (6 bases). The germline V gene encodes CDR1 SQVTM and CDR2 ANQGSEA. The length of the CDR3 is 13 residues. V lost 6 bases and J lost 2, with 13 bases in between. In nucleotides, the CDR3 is TGCAGCGTCCTAGAGACAGGTCAAGAGACCCAGTACTTC. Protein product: CSVLETGQETQYF.

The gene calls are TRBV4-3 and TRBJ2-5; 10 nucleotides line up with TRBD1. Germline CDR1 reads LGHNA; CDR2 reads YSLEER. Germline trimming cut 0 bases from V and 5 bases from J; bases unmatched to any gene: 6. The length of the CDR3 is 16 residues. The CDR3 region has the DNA TGCGCCAGCAGCCAAGATCCAGACAGGGGGCGGGAGACCCAGTACTTC. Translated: CASSQDPDRGRETQYF.

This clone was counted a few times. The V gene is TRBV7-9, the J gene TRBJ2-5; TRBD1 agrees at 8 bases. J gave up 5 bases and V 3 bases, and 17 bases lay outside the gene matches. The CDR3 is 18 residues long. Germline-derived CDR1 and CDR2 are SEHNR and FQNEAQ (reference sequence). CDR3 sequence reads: CASSFLYGIRQGPETQYF. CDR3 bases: TGTGCCAGCAGCTTTTTGTATGGGATACGACAGGGGCCGGAGACCCAGTACTTC.

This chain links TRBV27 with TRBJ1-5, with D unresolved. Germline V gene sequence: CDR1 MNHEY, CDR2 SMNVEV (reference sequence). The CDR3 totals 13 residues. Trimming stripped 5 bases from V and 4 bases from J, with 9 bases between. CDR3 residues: CASSPSVNQPQHF. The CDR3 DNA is TGTGCCAGCAGTCCAAGTGTAAATCAGCCCCAGCATTTT.

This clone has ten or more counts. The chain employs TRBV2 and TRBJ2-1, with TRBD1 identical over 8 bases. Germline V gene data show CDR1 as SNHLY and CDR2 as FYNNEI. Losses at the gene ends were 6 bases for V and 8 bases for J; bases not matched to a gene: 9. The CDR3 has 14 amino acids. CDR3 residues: CASRTGAGGDEQFF. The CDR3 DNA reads TGTGCCAGCAGGACAGGGGCCGGGGGCGATGAGCAGTTCTTC. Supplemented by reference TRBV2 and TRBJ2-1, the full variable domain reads EPEVTQTPSHQVTQMGQEVILRCVPISNHLYFYWYRQILGQKVEFLVSFYNNEISEKSEIFDDQFSVERPDGSNFTLKIRSTKLEDSAMYFCASRTGAGGDEQFFGPGTRLTVL.